The 8 T cell receptor beta chains listed next were all sequenced from one sample in a study of blood T cell repertoires in COVID-19. Sequencing was performed with immunoSEQ multiplex PCR; in TCRdb, only in-frame clones are kept and a portion is missing. The sample lists approximately 77,000 clones; roughly 80% were seen once. The source material was peripheral blood. The receptors here all came from a woman aged 55-69 years with acute or convalescent COVID-19.

The CDR3 sequence is CASSLEGGGTEAFF. The CDR3, as DNA: TGTGCCAGCAGCTTAGAGGGCGGGGGCACTGAAGCTTTCTTT. The gene calls are TRBV13 and TRBJ1-1; D may be TRBD1 (5 bases). Germline V lookup: CDR1 PRHDT, CDR2 FYEKMQ (reference sequence). The V end lost 1 base, the J end lost 4 bases, and 10 bases lay between the germline ends. The CDR3 spans 14 residues.

The gene calls are TRBV2 and TRBJ1-3; D perhaps matches TRBD1 (5 bases). V was shortened by 2 bases and J by 0 bases, with 11 bases between the two germline ends. Germline values: CDR1 SNHLY, CDR2 FYNNEI. The CDR3 is 16 residues long. CDR3 coding DNA: TGTGCCAGCAGTGAAAGGGGTCCCCACTCTGGAAACACCATATATTTT. Protein sequence: CASSERGPHSGNTIYF.

The chain is built from TRBV5-6 and TRBJ1-5; D is possibly TRBD1 (5 bases). Germline V CDR1 and CDR2: SGHDT, YYEEEE. The CDR3 contains 16 residues. V lost 3 bases and J lost 2, with 15 bases in between. CDR3 residues: CASSWGVGVGNQPQHF. The CDR3 region has the DNA TGTGCCAGCAGCTGGGGGGTTGGGGTGGGCAATCAGCCCCAGCATTTT.

The chain has TRBV30 and TRBJ2-7; D might be TRBD2 (5 bases). The V and J ends lost 2 bases and 0 bases respectively, with 11 bases between them. Looked up from germline, CDR1 is GTSNPN and CDR2 is SVGIG (reference sequence). This CDR3 contains 14 residues. The CDR3 spells CAWSPAGSSYEQYV. CDR3 nucleotide sequence: TGTGCCTGGAGTCCCGCTGGGAGCTCCTACGAGCAGTACGTC.

The rearrangement uses TRBV6-5 and TRBJ2-3, with D unclear. This CDR3 comprises 15 residues. Germline lookup yields CDR1 MNHEY and CDR2 SVGAGI. Trimming pared 3 bases from V and 2 bases from J, leaving 12 bases between. CDR3 region: CASSYSLLPTDTQYF. CDR3 nucleotides: TGTGCCAGCAGTTATTCCCTATTGCCCACAGATACGCAGTATTTT.

V usage is TRBV6-1 and J usage is TRBJ1-4, with TRBD1 matching over 8 bases. V trimming: 0 bases; J trimming: 5 bases; junction bases outside the gene matches: 5. The germline CDR1 and CDR2 sequences are MNHNS and SASEGT. The CDR3 sequence is 16 residues long. CDR3 protein: CASSEAAGQGNEKLFF. CDR3 nucleotide sequence: TGTGCCAGCAGTGAAGCCGCCGGACAGGGAAATGAAAAACTGTTTTTT.

V usage is TRBV10-3 and J usage is TRBJ1-2, with 9 nucleotides matching TRBD1. From germline, CDR1 is ENHRY and CDR2 SYGVKD. The CDR3 runs to 16 residues. J gave up 6 bases and V 2 bases, and 10 bases lay outside the gene matches. CDR3 sequence: CAISEPPGTGINGYTF. The CDR3 DNA reads TGTGCCATCAGTGAGCCGCCCGGGACAGGGATCAATGGCTACACCTTC.

There are many counts of this clone. This chain links TRBV19 with TRBJ2-3; no definite D call. CDR3 length: 13 amino acids. Germline V lookup: CDR1 LNHDA, CDR2 SQIVND (reference sequence). Trimming shortened V by 3 bases and J by 6 bases, and 10 bases separated the two germline ends. CDR3 sequence (DNA): TGTGCCAGTAGTATCTTTCCGAGGGATACGCAGTATTTT. Its translation: CASSIFPRDTQYF.